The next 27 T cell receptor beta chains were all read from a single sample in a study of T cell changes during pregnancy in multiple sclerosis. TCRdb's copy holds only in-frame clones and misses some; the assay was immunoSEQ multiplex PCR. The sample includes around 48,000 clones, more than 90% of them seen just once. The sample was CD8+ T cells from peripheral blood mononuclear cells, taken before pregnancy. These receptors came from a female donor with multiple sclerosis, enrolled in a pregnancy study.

Here the CDR3 DNA reads TGTGCCAGCAGCTTACCCGGACTAGCGGGGGCCGGCGACGGGGAGCTGTTTTTT. Its translation is CASSLPGLAGAGDGELFF. J is TRBJ2-2 and V is TRBV7-6; 13 positions agree with TRBD2. CDR1 is SGHVS and CDR2 is FNYEAQ in the germline V gene. CDR3 length: 18 residues. Trimming took 2 bases from V and 7 from J; bases not matched to a gene: 10.

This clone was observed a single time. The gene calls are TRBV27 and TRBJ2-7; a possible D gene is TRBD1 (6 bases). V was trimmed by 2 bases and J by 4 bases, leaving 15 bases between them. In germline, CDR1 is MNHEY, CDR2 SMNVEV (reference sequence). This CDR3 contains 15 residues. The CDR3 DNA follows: TGTGCCAGCAGTTTAAGTCTGGACAGTGCTTACGAGCAGTACTTC. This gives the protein CASSLSLDSAYEQYF.

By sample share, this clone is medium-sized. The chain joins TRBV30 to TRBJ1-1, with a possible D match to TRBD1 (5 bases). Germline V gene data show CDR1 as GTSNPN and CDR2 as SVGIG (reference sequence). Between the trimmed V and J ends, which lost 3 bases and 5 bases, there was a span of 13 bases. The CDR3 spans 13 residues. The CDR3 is CAWSGGSGTEAFF. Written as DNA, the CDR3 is TGTGCCTGGAGCGGGGGGTCTGGAACTGAAGCTTTCTTT.

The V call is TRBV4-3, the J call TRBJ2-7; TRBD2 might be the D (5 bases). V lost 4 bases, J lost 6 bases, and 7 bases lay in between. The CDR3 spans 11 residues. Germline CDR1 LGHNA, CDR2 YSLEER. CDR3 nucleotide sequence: TGCGCCAGCAGCCTCGCGGGCGAGCAGTACTTC. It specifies CASSLAGEQYF.

DNA for the CDR3: TGCGCCAGCAGAACCGGGACAGAAGCTTTCTTT. Translating it yields CASRTGTEAFF. The genes are TRBV10-2 and TRBJ1-1; TRBD1 might be the D (6 bases). The germline V and J ends were trimmed by 6 bases and 8 bases, with 10 bases remaining between them. There are 11 residues in the CDR3. Germline CDR1 WSHSY, CDR2 SAAADI.

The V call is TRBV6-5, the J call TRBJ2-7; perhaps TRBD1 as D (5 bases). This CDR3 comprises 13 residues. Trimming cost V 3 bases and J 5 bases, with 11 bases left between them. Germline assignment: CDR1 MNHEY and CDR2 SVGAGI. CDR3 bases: TGTGCCAGCAGTTATGGGGCTATGGACGAGCAGTACTTC. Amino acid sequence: CASSYGAMDEQYF.

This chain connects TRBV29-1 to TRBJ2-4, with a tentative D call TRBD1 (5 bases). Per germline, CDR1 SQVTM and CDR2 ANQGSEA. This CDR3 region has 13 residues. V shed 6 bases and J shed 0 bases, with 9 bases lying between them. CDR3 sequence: CSVETEAKNIQYF. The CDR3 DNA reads TGCAGCGTCGAGACAGAAGCCAAAAACATTCAGTACTTC.

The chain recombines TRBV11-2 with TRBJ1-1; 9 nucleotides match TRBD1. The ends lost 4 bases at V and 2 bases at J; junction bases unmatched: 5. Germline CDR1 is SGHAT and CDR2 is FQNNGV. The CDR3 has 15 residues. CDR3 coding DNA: TGTGCCAGCAGCTCAACGGGACAGGGAAACACTGAAGCTTTCTTT. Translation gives CASSSTGQGNTEAFF. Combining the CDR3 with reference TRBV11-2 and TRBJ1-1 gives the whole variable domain EAGVAQSPRYKIIEKRQSVAFWCNPISGHATLYWYQQILGQGPKLLIQFQNNGVVDDSQLPKDRFSAERLKGVDSTLKIQPAKLEDSAVYLCASSSTGQGNTEAFFGQGTRLTVV.

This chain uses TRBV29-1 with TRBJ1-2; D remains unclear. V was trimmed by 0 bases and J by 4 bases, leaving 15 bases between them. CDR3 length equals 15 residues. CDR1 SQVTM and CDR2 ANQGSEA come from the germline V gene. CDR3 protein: CSVEDLRGWVYGYTF. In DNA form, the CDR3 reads TGCAGCGTTGAAGATTTGCGGGGATGGGTCTATGGCTACACCTTC.

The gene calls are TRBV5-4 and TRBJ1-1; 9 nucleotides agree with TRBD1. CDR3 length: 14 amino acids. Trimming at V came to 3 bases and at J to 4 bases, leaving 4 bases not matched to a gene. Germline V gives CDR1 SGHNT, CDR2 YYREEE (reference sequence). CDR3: CASSWAGQGTEAFF. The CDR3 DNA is TGTGCCAGCAGCTGGGCGGGACAGGGCACTGAAGCTTTCTTT. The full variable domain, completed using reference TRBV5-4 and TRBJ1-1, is ETGVTQSPTHLIKTRGQQVTLRCSSQSGHNTVSWYQQALGQGPQFIFQYYREEENGRGNFPPRFSGLQFPNYSSELNVNALELDDSALYLCASSWAGQGTEAFFGQGTRLTVV.

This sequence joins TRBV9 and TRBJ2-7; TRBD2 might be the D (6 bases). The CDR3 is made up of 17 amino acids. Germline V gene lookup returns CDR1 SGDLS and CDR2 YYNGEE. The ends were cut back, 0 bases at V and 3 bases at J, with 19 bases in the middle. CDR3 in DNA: TGTGCCAGCAGCGTAGCCCTTGTGGGTGGGGAGGACTACGAGCAGTACTTC. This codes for CASSVALVGGEDYEQYF.

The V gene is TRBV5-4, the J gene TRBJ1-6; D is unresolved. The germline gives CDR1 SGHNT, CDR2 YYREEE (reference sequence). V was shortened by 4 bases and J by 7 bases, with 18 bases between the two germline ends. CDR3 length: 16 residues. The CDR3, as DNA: TGTGCCAGCAGCCCGGGGTCCACGACGGGCAATTCACCCCTCCACTTT. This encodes CASSPGSTTGNSPLHF.

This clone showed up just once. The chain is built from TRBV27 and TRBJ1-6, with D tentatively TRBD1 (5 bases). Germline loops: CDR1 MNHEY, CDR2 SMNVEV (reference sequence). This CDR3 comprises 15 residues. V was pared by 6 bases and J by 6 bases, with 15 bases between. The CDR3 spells CASRPLSTANSPLHF. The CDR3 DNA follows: TGTGCCAGCAGACCCCTCTCGACAGCTAATTCACCCCTCCACTTT.

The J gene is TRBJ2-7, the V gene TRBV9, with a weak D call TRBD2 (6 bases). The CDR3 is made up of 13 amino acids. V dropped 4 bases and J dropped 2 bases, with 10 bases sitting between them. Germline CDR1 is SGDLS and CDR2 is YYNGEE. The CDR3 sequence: CASSPPGAYEQYF. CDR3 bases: TGTGCCAGCAGCCCCCCGGGAGCCTACGAGCAGTACTTC.

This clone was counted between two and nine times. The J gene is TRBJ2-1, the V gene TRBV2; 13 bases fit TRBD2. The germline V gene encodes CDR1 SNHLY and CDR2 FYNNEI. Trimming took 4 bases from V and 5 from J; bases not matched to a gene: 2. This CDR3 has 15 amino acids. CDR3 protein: CASSGLAGGDNEQFF. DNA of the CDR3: TGTGCCAGCAGTGGACTAGCGGGGGGAGACAATGAGCAGTTCTTC.

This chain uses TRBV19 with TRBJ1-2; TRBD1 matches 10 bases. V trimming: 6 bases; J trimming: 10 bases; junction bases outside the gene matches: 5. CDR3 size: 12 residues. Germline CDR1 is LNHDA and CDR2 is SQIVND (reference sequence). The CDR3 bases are TGTGCCAGTAGCGGGACAGGGGTGGACTACACCTTC. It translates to CASSGTGVDYTF.

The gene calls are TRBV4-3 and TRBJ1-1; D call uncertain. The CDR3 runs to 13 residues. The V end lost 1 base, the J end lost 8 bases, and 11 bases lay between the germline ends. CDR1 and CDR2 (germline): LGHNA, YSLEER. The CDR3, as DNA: TGCGCCAGCAGCCAAGTCGGAGAGCTAGAAGCTTTCTTT. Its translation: CASSQVGELEAFF.

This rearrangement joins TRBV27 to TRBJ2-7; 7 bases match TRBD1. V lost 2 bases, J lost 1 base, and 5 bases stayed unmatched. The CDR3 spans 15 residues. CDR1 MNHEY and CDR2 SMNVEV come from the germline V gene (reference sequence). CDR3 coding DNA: TGTGCCAGCAGTTTAATGACAGGGACATCCTACGAGCAGTACTTC. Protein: CASSLMTGTSYEQYF.

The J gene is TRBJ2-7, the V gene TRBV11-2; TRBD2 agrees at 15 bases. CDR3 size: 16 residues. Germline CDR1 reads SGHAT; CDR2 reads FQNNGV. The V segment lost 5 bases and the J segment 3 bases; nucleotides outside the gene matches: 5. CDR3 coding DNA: TGTGCCAGCAGCCTCGGGACTAGCGGGGGGTTCTACGAGCAGTACTTC. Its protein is CASSLGTSGGFYEQYF.

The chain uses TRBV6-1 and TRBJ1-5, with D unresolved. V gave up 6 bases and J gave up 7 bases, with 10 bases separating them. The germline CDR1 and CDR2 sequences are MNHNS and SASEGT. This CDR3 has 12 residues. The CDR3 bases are TGTGCCAGCAGGAGGGATCGGCAGCCCCAGCATTTT. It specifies CASRRDRQPQHF.

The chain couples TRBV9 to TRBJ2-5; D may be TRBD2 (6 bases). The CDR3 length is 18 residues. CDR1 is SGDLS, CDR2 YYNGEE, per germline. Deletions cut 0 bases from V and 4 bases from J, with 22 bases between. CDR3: CASSVVGLEPLGGETQYF. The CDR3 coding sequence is TGTGCCAGCAGCGTAGTGGGCTTAGAACCACTGGGGGGAGAGACCCAGTACTTC.

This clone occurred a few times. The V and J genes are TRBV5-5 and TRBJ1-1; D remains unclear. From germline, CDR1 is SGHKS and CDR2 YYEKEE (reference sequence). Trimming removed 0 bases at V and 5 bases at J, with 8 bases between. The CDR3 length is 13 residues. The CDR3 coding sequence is TGTGCCAGCAGCTTGGGGTCCGGGACTGAAGCTTTCTTT. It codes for CASSLGSGTEAFF.

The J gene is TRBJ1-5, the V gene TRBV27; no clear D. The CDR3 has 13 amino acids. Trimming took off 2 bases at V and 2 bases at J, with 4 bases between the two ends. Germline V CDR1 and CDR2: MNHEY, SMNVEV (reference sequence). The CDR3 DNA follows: TGTGCCAGCAGTTTAGCGCGCAATCAGCCCCAGCATTTT. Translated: CASSLARNQPQHF.

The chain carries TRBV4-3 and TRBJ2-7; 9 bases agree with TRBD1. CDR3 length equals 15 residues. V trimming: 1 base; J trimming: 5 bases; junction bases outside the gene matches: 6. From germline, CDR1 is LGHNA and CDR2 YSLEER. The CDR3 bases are TGCGCCAGCAGCCAAGGCTCCGGGACAGGGAACGAGCAGTACTTC. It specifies CASSQGSGTGNEQYF.

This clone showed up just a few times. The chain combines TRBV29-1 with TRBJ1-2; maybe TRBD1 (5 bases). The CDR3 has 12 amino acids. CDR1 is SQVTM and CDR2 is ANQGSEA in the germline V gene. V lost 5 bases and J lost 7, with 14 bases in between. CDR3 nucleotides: TGCAGCGTTCCAGGGCCCCGCGGTGGCTACACCTTC. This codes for CSVPGPRGGYTF.

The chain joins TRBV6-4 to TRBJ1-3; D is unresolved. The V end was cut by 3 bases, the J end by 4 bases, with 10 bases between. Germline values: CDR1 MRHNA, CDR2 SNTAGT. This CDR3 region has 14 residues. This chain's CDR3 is CASSEEAEGNTIYF. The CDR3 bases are TGTGCCAGCAGTGAAGAAGCGGAAGGAAACACCATATATTTT.

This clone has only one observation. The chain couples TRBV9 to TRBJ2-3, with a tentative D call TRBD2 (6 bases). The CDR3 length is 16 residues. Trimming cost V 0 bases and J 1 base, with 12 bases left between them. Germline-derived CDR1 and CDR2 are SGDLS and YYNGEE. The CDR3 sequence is CASSVEGRGGTDTQYF. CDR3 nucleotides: TGTGCCAGCAGCGTAGAAGGGCGGGGAGGCACAGATACGCAGTATTTT.